This TCR beta chain was retrieved from a study of blood T cell repertoires in COVID-19. About the study: Collection of acute and convalescent COVID-19 samples took place in the United States, Italy and Spain.

Method: immunoSEQ multiplex PCR; TCRdb's copy keeps in-frame clones and lacks some. Found here are 150,000 to 200,000 clones, 81% of them singletons; the top ten hold roughly 12%. Germline assignment: CDR1 MGHRA and CDR2 YSYEKL. The CDR3 has 14 residues. With 5 bases clipped from V and 4 bases from J, the junction kept 5 bases outside the gene matches. This receptor was identified in a woman older than 75 with COVID-19, enrolled during active disease. The sample taken for sequencing was peripheral blood. V gene TRBV4-1 combines with J gene TRBJ2-1, with 7 positions matching TRBD2. The CDR3 reads CASSGTNKYNEQFF. In nucleotides, the CDR3 is TGCGCCAGCAGCGGGACTAATAAATACAATGAGCAGTTCTTC.